What follows are 2 T cell receptor beta chains derived from one specimen sequenced in a study of T cells in Graves' hyperthyroidism and ophthalmopathy. RNA transcripts served as the template for amplifying TCR beta CDR3 regions. The TCR CDR3 was amplified in a first-round RT-PCR using the HTBI primer set. TCRdb re-analysed the multiplex PCR reads in MiXCR, keeping a single row per CDR3 protein. The table shows about 710,000 distinct CDR3 sequences, with about 17% occurring only once. Source material: blood. The receptors stem from a young man with Graves' hyperthyroidism.

This clonotype was counted at least ten times. The rearrangement links TRBV10-3 to TRBJ2-5; TRBD1 matches at 9 bases. The V and J ends lost 10 bases and 5 bases, in that order; junction bases with no gene match: 5. Germline loops: CDR1 ENHRY, CDR2 SYGVKD. The CDR3 runs 12 residues. The CDR3 region is CATTGGYETQYF. Written as DNA, the CDR3 is TGTGCCACTACAGGGGGCTACGAGACCCAGTACTTC.

This clonotype was seen many times. The chain employs TRBV20-1 and TRBJ1-1; D uncertain. The ends were cut back, 6 bases at V and 0 bases at J, with 14 bases in the middle. The CDR3 totals 14 residues. CDR1 is DFQATT, CDR2 SNEGSKA, per germline (reference sequence). The CDR3 DNA is TGCAGTGCCAGTAGGGCAGTCTTGAACACTGAAGCTTTCTTT. It specifies CSASRAVLNTEAFF.